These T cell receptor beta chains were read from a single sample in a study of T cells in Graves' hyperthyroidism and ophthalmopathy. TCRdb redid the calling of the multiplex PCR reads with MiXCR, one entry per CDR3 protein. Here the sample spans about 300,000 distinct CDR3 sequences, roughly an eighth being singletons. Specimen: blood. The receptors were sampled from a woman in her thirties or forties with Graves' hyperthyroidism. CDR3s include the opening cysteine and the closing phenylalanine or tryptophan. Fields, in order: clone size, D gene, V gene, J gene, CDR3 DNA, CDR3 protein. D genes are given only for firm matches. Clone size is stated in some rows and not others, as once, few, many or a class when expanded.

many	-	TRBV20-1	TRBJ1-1	TGCAGTGTCTCCAGACCTACTGAAGCTTTCTTT	CSVSRPTEAFF
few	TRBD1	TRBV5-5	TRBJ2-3	TGTGCCAGCAGTACCGGGACAGACCCGACAGATACGCAGTATTTT	CASSTGTDPTDTQYF
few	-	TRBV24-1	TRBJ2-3	TGTGCCACCAGTGTCCGAGTTAGCACAGATACGCAGTATTTT	CATSVRVSTDTQYF
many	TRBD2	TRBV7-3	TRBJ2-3	TGTGCCAGCAGCCAAGCGGGGGCCACAGATACGCAGTATTTT	CASSQAGATDTQYF
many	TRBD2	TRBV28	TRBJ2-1	TGTGCCAGCAGTTGGACTAGCGGGAGGTACAATGAGCAGTTCTTC	CASSWTSGRYNEQFF
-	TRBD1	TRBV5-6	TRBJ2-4	TGTGCCAGCAGCTTGGGACAGGGAGCAACCATTCAGTACTTC	CASSLGQGATIQYF
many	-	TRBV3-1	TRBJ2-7	TGTGCCAGCAGCATCCGGGACGTGGGGAAGCCGTACGAGCAGTACTTC	CASSIRDVGKPYEQYF
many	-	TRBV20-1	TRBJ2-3	TGCAGTGCTGGAGAACTTAGCGTATCCGGAGCTAGCACAGATACGCAGTATTTT	CSAGELSVSGASTDTQYF
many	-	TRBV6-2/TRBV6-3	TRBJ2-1	TGTGCCAGCAGTTACCCGTCTTCAGCACCCCGGGAGCAGTTCTTC	CASSYPSSAPREQFF
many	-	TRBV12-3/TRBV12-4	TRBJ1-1	TGTGCCAGCGGACTAGGTGAAGCTTTCTTT	CASGLGEAFF
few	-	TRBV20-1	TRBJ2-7	TGCAGTGCTAGAAGACAGCCGTTCTTCTCCTACGAGCAGTACTTC	CSARRQPFFSYEQYF
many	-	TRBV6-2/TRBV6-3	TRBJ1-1	TGTGCCAGCAGTTACAGGGACATGAACACTGAAGCTTTCTTT	CASSYRDMNTEAFF
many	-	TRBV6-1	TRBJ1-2	TGTGCCAGCACCACAGACAGCCCGAAGTCCGATGGCTACACCTTC	CASTTDSPKSDGYTF
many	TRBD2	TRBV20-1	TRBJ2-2	TGCAGTGCTAGAGATAAAACTAGCGGGAGATACGGGGAGCTGTTTTTT	CSARDKTSGRYGELFF
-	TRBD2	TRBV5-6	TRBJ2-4	TGTGCCAGCAGCTTGAATCCTCGGGTCAGTCCGGGAGGGACCAAAAACATTCAGTACTTC	CASSLNPRVSPGGTKNIQYF
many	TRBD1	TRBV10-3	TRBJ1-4	TGTGCCATCAGTCGACAGGGGGGGACAACTAATGAAAAACTGTTTTTT	CAISRQGGTTNEKLFF
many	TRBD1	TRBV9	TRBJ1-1	TGTGCCAGCAGCGTAGATGGGGGACAGCGGAGCATGAACACTGAAGCTTTCTTT	CASSVDGGQRSMNTEAFF
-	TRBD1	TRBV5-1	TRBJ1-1	TGCGCCAGCAGCTCAAGACAGGGGGCAACTGAAGCTTTCTTT	CASSSRQGATEAFF
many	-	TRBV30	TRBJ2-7	TGTGCCTGGAGTAGGACAGATACCTACGAGCAGTACTTC	CAWSRTDTYEQYF
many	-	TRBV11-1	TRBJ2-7	TGTGCCAGCAGCTCCCGGGCCCAATCAAGCTACGAGCAGTACTTC	CASSSRAQSSYEQYF
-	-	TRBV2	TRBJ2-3	TGTGCCAGCAGAAACGCGGGGGACAGAAGCACAGATACGCAGTATTTT	CASRNAGDRSTDTQYF
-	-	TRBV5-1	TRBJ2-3	TGCGCCAGCAGCTTCCAGGGCGGAGATACGCAGTATTTT	CASSFQGGDTQYF
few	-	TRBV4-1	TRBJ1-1	TGCGCCAGCAGCTGGGGCAGGAACACTGAAGCTTTCTTT	CASSWGRNTEAFF
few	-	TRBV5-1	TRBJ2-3	TGCGCCAGCAGCTTAGCCGGACTTTCTTGGACAGATACGCAGTATTTT	CASSLAGLSWTDTQYF
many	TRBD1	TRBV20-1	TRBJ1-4	TGCAGTGCTAGAGTCCGGACAGGGTCACCTGAAAAACTGTTTTTT	CSARVRTGSPEKLFF
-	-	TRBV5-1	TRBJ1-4	TGCGCCAGCAGCCGGGACGGGGGAAATGAAAAACTGTTTTTT	CASSRDGGNEKLFF
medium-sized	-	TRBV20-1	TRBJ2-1	TGCAGTGCTGCAGACGGAGAATACAATGAGCAGTTCTTC	CSAADGEYNEQFF
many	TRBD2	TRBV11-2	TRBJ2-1	TGTGCCAGCAGCTTAGCCGTAGCGGGAGGTGAGCAGTTCTTC	CASSLAVAGGEQFF
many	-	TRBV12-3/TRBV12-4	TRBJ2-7	TGTGCCAGCAGTTTAGCGGGGGTACTGAGGTACGAGCAGTACTTC	CASSLAGVLRYEQYF
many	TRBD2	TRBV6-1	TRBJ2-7	TGTGCCAGCATCAAAGCGGGACTAGCCTCCTACGAGCAGTACTTC	CASIKAGLASYEQYF
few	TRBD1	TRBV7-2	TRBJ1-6	TGTGCCAGCAGCTTAAGGGGACAGGGATATTCACCCCTCCACTTT	CASSLRGQGYSPLHF
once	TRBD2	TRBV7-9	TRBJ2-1	TGTGCCAGCAGCTTAGCGTCCGGGACTAGCGGGGACAATGAGCAGTTCTTC	CASSLASGTSGDNEQFF
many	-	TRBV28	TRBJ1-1	TGTGCCAGCAGTTTGGGGACGGCCCCAGCTTTCTTT	CASSLGTAPAFF
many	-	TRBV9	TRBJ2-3	TGTGCCAGCAGCGTCGGCGGGATGGCAGATACGCAGTATTTT	CASSVGGMADTQYF
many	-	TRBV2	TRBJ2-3	TGTGCCAGCAGTGGGGGGGCCAATACGCAGTATTTT	CASSGGANTQYF
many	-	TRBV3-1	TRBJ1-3	TGTGCCAGCAGCCATGAGCGGAACACCATATATTTT	CASSHERNTIYF
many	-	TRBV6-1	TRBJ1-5	TGTGCCAGCATCCCGGACCAGTCTCAGCCCCAGCATTTT	CASIPDQSQPQHF
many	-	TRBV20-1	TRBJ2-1	TGCAGTGCTCAAAAGTACAATGAGCAGTTCTTC	CSAQKYNEQFF